A single sample is the source of the 7 T cell receptor beta chains below, sequenced in a study of cytomegalovirus exposure and HLA in healthy donors listed by TCRdb under 2017. The protocol used for the library was the immunoSEQ multiplex PCR assay. For the multiplex PCR, a mixture combining 60 forward primers for TCR Vbeta segments and 13 reverse primers for TCR Jbeta segments was used. In TCRdb, the immuneACCESS table is reduced to in-frame sequences with V and J assigned. These tables do not hold every clone; where another copy was compared, an unresolved V gene accounts for under half, and the others remain unexplained. In all, the sample holds over 120,000 clones, and 75% to 85% of those were seen once. 4.5% to 5.5% of the sample is taken by the ten largest. The source material was PBMCs. These receptors all stem from a man between 35 and 55 years old in good health and CMV-seronegative.

The chain carries TRBV5-1 and TRBJ2-5; D remains unclear. The CDR3 is 12 residues long. With 4 bases removed from V and 0 bases from J, the gap between germline ends came to 4 bases. The germline gives CDR1 SGHRS, CDR2 YFSETQ. CDR3 nucleotides: TGCGCCAGCAGCCAGTACCAAGAGACCCAGTACTTC. Translation gives CASSQYQETQYF.

This clone has a handful of counts. This rearrangement joins TRBV6-5 to TRBJ2-7; D is perhaps TRBD1 (5 bases). The V and J ends lost 2 bases and 3 bases respectively, with 5 bases between them. The CDR3 has 12 residues. CDR1 MNHEY and CDR2 SVGAGI come from the germline V gene. The CDR3 reads CASSYRGYEQYF. CDR3 in DNA: TGTGCCAGCAGTTACAGGGGCTACGAGCAGTACTTC.

This clone was observed a single time. The rearrangement joins TRBV28 to TRBJ2-3; 9 bases match TRBD1. V lost 6 bases, J lost 3 bases, and 4 bases stayed unmatched. Germline loops: CDR1 MDHEN, CDR2 SYDVKM. CDR3 size: 14 residues. CDR3 in amino acids: CASRTGGPTDTQYF. The CDR3 DNA is TGTGCCAGCAGGACAGGGGGGCCTACAGATACGCAGTATTTT.

The gene calls are TRBV11-2 and TRBJ1-1; 10 positions agree with TRBD1. Germline assignment: CDR1 SGHAT and CDR2 FQNNGV. The ends lost 4 bases at V and 4 bases at J; junction bases unmatched: 15. There are 18 residues in the CDR3. The CDR3 sequence: CASSSSSGTGVFGTEAFF. The CDR3 DNA follows: TGTGCCAGCAGCTCTTCCTCCGGGACAGGGGTTTTTGGCACTGAAGCTTTCTTT. Together with reference TRBV11-2 and TRBJ1-1, the CDR3 gives the full variable domain: EAGVAQSPRYKIIEKRQSVAFWCNPISGHATLYWYQQILGQGPKLLIQFQNNGVVDDSQLPKDRFSAERLKGVDSTLKIQPAKLEDSAVYLCASSSSSGTGVFGTEAFFGQGTRLTVV.

The chain uses TRBV2 and TRBJ1-1; D gene ambiguous. V lost 4 bases to trimming and J lost 4 bases, with 16 bases between them. The CDR3 contains 15 residues. Germline V CDR1 and CDR2: SNHLY, FYNNEI. The CDR3 DNA is TGTGCCAGCAGTGTGGGCGGGTACTTTGGCACTGAAGCTTTCTTT. Translation: CASSVGGYFGTEAFF.

The chain carries TRBV7-8 and TRBJ1-1, with D maybe TRBD1 (5 bases). The V end lost 1 base, the J end lost 5 bases, and 11 bases lay between the germline ends. CDR3 length: 14 amino acids. Germline V gene lookup returns CDR1 SGHVS and CDR2 FQNEAQ. The CDR3 DNA sequence: TGTGCCAGCAGCTTAGGTGCAGGGTGGACTGAAGCTTTCTTT. Translated, it gives CASSLGAGWTEAFF.

The gene calls are TRBV19 and TRBJ2-7; 9 positions agree with TRBD2. Germline CDR1 LNHDA, CDR2 SQIVND (reference sequence). The CDR3 is made up of 15 amino acids. V shed 5 bases and J 0 bases; nucleotides not matched to a gene: 5. The CDR3 DNA sequence: TGTGCCAGTAGTGTAGCGGGGGTCACCTCCTACGAGCAGTACTTC. Translation gives CASSVAGVTSYEQYF.